Below are 17 T cell receptor beta chains sequenced from a single sample in a study of blood T cells in healthy people across ages. A second PCR, run for about 6 to 11 cycles, used a sample-barcoded 5' primer plus a J-beta primer mix. A single record per CDR3 protein comes from TCRdb applying MiXCR to the 5' RACE reads. The sample holds over 1,300,000 distinct CDR3 sequences, 45% to 70% seen once. Sequenced sample: blood. All receptors come from a man aged 18 to 30 in good health.

Regarding this clonotype: The germline gene is not matched at one end of the junction; a read error may be the cause. The genes are TRBV7-9 and TRBJ2-4; D is possibly TRBD1 (6 bases). The germline gives CDR1 SEHNR, CDR2 FQNEAQ (reference sequence). This CDR3 has 17 residues. DNA of the CDR3: TGTGCCAGCAGCTTGTCCGCTAGGGGGATTGGCAAAAACATTCAGTACTTT. It encodes CASSLSARGIGKNIQYF. Drawing the rest from reference TRBV7-9 and TRBJ2-4, the complete variable domain is DTGVSQNPRHKITKRGQNVTFRCDPISEHNRLYWYRQTLGQGPEFLTYFQNEAQLEKSRLLSDRFSAERPKGSFSTLEIQRTEQGDSAMYLCASSLSARGIGKNIQYFGAGTRLSVL.

The chain uses TRBV5-1 and TRBJ2-7; 10 bases match TRBD1. With V trimmed by 5 bases and J by 7 bases, 9 bases remained unmatched. Germline CDR1 SGHRS, CDR2 YFSETQ. The CDR3 has 14 amino acids. CDR3 sequence (DNA): TGCGCCAGCAGACCCGGGACAGGGGTAAATGAGCAGTACTTC. It codes for CASRPGTGVNEQYF.

V gene TRBV7-9 combines with J gene TRBJ2-5; TRBD2 agrees at 8 bases. Germline V CDR1 and CDR2: SEHNR, FQNEAQ (reference sequence). V shed 10 bases and J 5 bases; nucleotides not matched to a gene: 15. The CDR3 runs 15 residues. The CDR3 sequence is CATGLADTIGETQYF. CDR3 bases: TGTGCCACCGGACTAGCAGATACAATAGGGGAGACCCAGTACTTC. Full variable domain (remainder filled in from reference TRBV7-9 and TRBJ2-5): DTGVSQNPRHKITKRGQNVTFRCDPISEHNRLYWYRQTLGQGPEFLTYFQNEAQLEKSRLLSDRFSAERPKGSFSTLEIQRTEQGDSAMYLCATGLADTIGETQYFGPGTRLLVL.

In regard to this clonotype: Sequence at one end of the junction differs from germline and may be a read error. This chain links TRBV2 with TRBJ2-6, with D possibly TRBD1 on 5 matching bases. The CDR3 is 14 amino acids. Looked up from germline, CDR1 is SNHLY and CDR2 is FYNNEI. CDR3 sequence: CASNRDSGANALTF. The CDR3 DNA is TGTGCCAGCAACAGAGACTCTGGGGCCAACGCCCTGACTTTC. Based on the CDR3 plus reference TRBV2 and TRBJ2-6, the full variable domain is EPEVTQTPSHQVTQMGQEVILRCVPISNHLYFYWYRQILGQKVEFLVSFYNNEISEKSEIFDDQFSVERPDGSNFTLKIRSTKLEDSAMYFCASNRDSGANALTFGAGSRLTVL.

The chain combines TRBV12-5 with TRBJ2-3; D perhaps matches TRBD2 (6 bases). V gave up 3 bases and J gave up 3 bases, with 25 bases separating them. Germline V gives CDR1 LGHNT, CDR2 FRNRAP. The CDR3 is 19 residues long. DNA for the CDR3: TGTGCTAGTGGTTTTATTGCGGGAAGCCATATAAAAGGAACAGATACGCAGTATTTT. Translated: CASGFIAGSHIKGTDTQYF.

This clonotype occurred a few times. V usage is TRBV6-2 or TRBV6-3 and J usage is TRBJ2-7; TRBD1 agrees at 7 bases. The J segment lost 8 bases and the V segment lost 6 bases, leaving 22 bases of the junction unmatched. The CDR3 loop spans 17 amino acids. Germline loops: CDR1 MNHEY, CDR2 SVGEGT. The CDR3, as DNA: TGTGCCAGCAGCCCTCGGGACAGATCCAGCTCCTATTTACAGCAGTACTTC. Protein: CASSPRDRSSSYLQQYF.

The genes are TRBV9 and TRBJ2-7; 7 bases match TRBD2. J lost 0 bases, V lost 0 bases, and 6 bases had no gene match. The CDR3 spans 16 residues. The V gene's germline CDR1 is SGDLS and CDR2 YYNGEE. CDR3 DNA sequence: TGTGCCAGCAGCGTAGAGGCTGGGGGGGGCTCCTACGAGCAGTACTTC. The encoded protein is CASSVEAGGGSYEQYF.

This chain links TRBV7-2 with TRBJ2-5, with a weak D call TRBD2 (6 bases). The germline V gene encodes CDR1 SGHTA and CDR2 FQGNSA. This CDR3 contains 15 residues. V was clipped by 2 bases and J by 3 bases, with 13 bases between them. In DNA form, the CDR3 reads TGTGCCAGCAGCTTAAATGGCTGGGGGGAAGAGACCCAGTACTTC. Amino acids: CASSLNGWGEETQYF.

There are a few counts of this clonotype. The CDR3 sequence is CASRPTGGSSPYEQYF. In DNA form, the CDR3 reads TGTGCCAGCAGACCGACAGGGGGAAGTTCGCCATACGAGCAGTACTTC. The J gene is TRBJ2-7, the V gene TRBV28, with 9 bases matching TRBD1. The CDR3 has 16 amino acids. V lost 6 bases and J lost 4; bases outside the gene matches: 13. Germline-derived CDR1 and CDR2 are MDHEN and SYDVKM.

The chain has TRBV20-1 and TRBJ2-2, with 10 bases lining up with TRBD2. Germline trimming cut 3 bases from V and 6 bases from J; bases unmatched to any gene: 4. The CDR3 is 14 residues long. Germline V gives CDR1 DFQATT, CDR2 SNEGSKA (reference sequence). CDR3 loop: CSASLAGVPGELFF. Written as DNA, the CDR3 is TGCAGTGCTAGCCTAGCGGGAGTACCCGGGGAGCTGTTTTTT.

This chain's CDR3 is CASSWTGDSNQPQHF. The CDR3, as DNA: TGTGCCAGCAGCTGGACAGGGGATAGCAATCAGCCCCAGCATTTT. This rearrangement joins TRBV7-2 to TRBJ1-5, with 9 bases matching TRBD1. Germline values: CDR1 SGHTA, CDR2 FQGNSA. The CDR3 contains 15 residues. The V segment lost 4 bases and the J segment 0 bases; nucleotides outside the gene matches: 1. The entire variable domain, with the rest obtained from reference TRBV7-2 and TRBJ1-5, is as follows: GAGVSQSPSNKVTEKGKDVELRCDPISGHTALYWYRQSLGQGLEFLIYFQGNSAPDKSGLPSDRFSAERTGGSVSTLTIQRTQQEDSAVYLCASSWTGDSNQPQHFGDGTRLSIL.

The chain joins TRBV5-1 to TRBJ2-1; TRBD1 aligns across 9 bases. This CDR3 region has 14 residues. Germline V gives CDR1 SGHRS, CDR2 YFSETQ. J gave up 8 bases and V 5 bases, and 8 bases lay outside the gene matches. In DNA form, the CDR3 reads TGCGCCAGCAGACAGACAGGGGGTTTCGATGAGCAGTTCTTC. This gives the protein CASRQTGGFDEQFF.

The chain carries TRBV12-3 or TRBV12-4 and TRBJ2-3; D may correspond to TRBD1 or TRBD2 (5 bases each). V was clipped by 6 bases and J by 1 base, with 14 bases between them. The CDR3 extends over 15 amino acids. The CDR3 bases are TGTGCCAGCAGACTCCCGGGACCTGGCACAGATACGCAGTATTTT. This encodes CASRLPGPGTDTQYF.

The rearrangement links TRBV6-5 to TRBJ1-2; a weak D match, TRBD1 (5 bases). Trimming removed 7 bases at V and 3 bases at J, with 15 bases between. Germline CDR1 reads MNHEY; CDR2 reads SVGAGI. There are 14 residues in the CDR3. DNA for the CDR3: TGTGCCAGCAAGTTGGGGGGTGGCGACTATGGCTACACCTTC. Translating it yields CASKLGGGDYGYTF.

The chain carries TRBV9 and TRBJ2-2, with D possibly matching TRBD2 (6 bases). CDR1 and CDR2 (germline): SGDLS, YYNGEE. There are 16 residues in the CDR3. V lost 0 bases, J lost 1 base, and 10 bases lay in between. CDR3: CASSVVAAMNTGELFF. The CDR3 DNA reads as TGTGCCAGCAGCGTAGTAGCGGCCATGAACACCGGGGAGCTGTTTTTT.

This sequence joins TRBV5-8 and TRBJ2-5, with TRBD1 as a possible D gene (6 bases). This CDR3 contains 17 residues. Per germline, CDR1 SGHTS and CDR2 YDEGEE. With 3 bases removed from V and 5 bases from J, the gap between germline ends came to 23 bases. CDR3 nucleotide sequence: TGTGCCAGCAGCTCCTACAGGGTCGAGGGGTCCAGGGAGACCCAGTACTTC. Amino acids: CASSSYRVEGSRETQYF.

The rearrangement joins TRBV11-2 to TRBJ1-2; tentatively, D is TRBD1 (6 bases). V lost 5 bases to trimming and J lost 3 bases, with 16 bases between them. Germline V gene data show CDR1 as SGHAT and CDR2 as FQNNGV. This CDR3 contains 15 residues. For the CDR3, the DNA is TGTGCCAGCAGCGCCCTAAAGACAGGACACTATGGCTACACCTTC. Amino acids: CASSALKTGHYGYTF.